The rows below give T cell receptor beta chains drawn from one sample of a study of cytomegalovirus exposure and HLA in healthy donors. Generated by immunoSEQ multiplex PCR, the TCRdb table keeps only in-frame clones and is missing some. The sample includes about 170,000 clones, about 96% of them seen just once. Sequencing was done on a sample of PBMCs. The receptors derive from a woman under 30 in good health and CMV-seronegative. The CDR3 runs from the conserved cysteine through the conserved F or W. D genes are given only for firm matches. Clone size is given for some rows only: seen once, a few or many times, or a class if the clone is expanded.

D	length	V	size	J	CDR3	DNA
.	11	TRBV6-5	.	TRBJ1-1	CASSIGVFAFF	TGTGCCAGCAGCATAGGGGTGTTTGCTTTCTTT
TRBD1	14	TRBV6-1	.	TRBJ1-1	CASTRTGMNTEAFF	TGTGCCAGCACACGGACAGGGATGAACACTGAAGCTTTCTTT
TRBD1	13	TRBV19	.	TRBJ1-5	CATVQGYNQPQHF	TGTGCCACTGTACAGGGGTACAATCAGCCCCAGCATTTT
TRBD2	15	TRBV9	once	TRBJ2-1	CASSQLAGRNNEQFF	TGTGCCAGCAGCCAGCTAGCGGGGAGGAACAATGAGCAGTTCTTC
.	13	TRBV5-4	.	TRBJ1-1	CASSLERLSEAFF	TGTGCCAGCAGCTTGGAGAGACTATCAGAAGCTTTCTTT
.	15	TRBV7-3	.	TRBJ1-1	CASSLNQGSYTEAFF	TGTGCCAGCAGCTTAAACCAGGGAAGTTACACTGAAGCTTTCTTT
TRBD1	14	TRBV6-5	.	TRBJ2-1	CASSPRTGHNEQFF	TGTGCCAGCAGTCCCCGGACAGGGCACAATGAGCAGTTCTTC
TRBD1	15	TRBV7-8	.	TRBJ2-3	CASSFTGDLTDTQYF	TGTGCCAGCAGCTTTACAGGGGACCTCACAGATACGCAGTATTTT
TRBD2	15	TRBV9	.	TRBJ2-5	CASSDSGGAGETQYF	TGTGCCAGCAGTGATAGCGGGGGGGCAGGAGAGACCCAGTACTTC
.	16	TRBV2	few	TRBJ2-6	CASSDVRRSGANVLTF	TGTGCCAGCAGTGATGTCAGGCGCTCTGGGGCCAACGTCCTGACTTTC
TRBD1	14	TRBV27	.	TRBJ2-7	CASSWTGTSYEQYF	TGTGCCAGCAGCTGGACAGGGACCTCCTACGAGCAGTACTTC